This T cell receptor beta chain was found in a study of blood T cells in healthy people across ages. Study outcomes and limitations: Age advanced and TCR beta diversity per million T cells fell, roughly linearly.

This clonotype turned up a few times. Its antigen is unknown. Trimming removed 5 bases from V and 13 bases from J, with 12 bases in between. The CDR3 extends over 11 amino acids. A second PCR of about 7 to 11 cycles used a sample-barcoded 5' primer and a J-beta primer mix. TCRdb reprocessed the 5' RACE reads with MiXCR, giving one entry per CDR3 protein. This table holds roughly 930,000 distinct CDR3 sequences, roughly 52% found once. The sequence derives from a man aged 25-45 years in good health. The chain uses TRBV12-3 or TRBV12-4 and TRBJ2-1, with D uncertain. Material for sequencing was blood. The CDR3 sequence is CASSLYGSQFF. CDR3 DNA: TGTGCCAGCAGTCTCTACGGATCCCAGTTCTTC.